This record looks at one T cell receptor beta chain sequence and its context. TCRdb re-analyzed the 5' RACE reads; it lists each CDR3 protein once, without DNA. The sample spans about 550,000 distinct CDR3 sequences; the ten largest clones claim approximately 3.6%. Germline V CDR1 and CDR2: LNHNV, YYDKDF (reference sequence). The CDR3 covers 14 residues. The data were obtained in a study of T cells expressing NK-cell markers. Whole-study context: Sequencing covered eight donors, seven HCMV-seropositive and one seronegative.

The V and J genes are TRBV15 and TRBJ2-3; TCRdb reports TRBD2, a call that lacks DNA to check it against. The clonotype was recovered from a man in his late teens or twenties in good health. What was sequenced was blood T cells: a sorted CD56 or NKG2C T cell subset, CD4+ or CD8+ T cells, or bulk PBMC T cells (not recorded which). The CDR3 sequence is CATSSGRPGRTQYF.